A single sample gave rise to the 14 T cell receptor beta chains below, sequenced in a study of shared clonotypes between healthy human individuals. The protocol was immunoSEQ multiplex PCR, while the TCRdb copy is restricted to in-frame clones and leaves out a portion. The sample consists of 2,500,000 or so clones, over 85% of them appearing once. The sequencing input was naive CD4+ T cells from PBMCs. Described subset: CD45RA+ positively selected. The receptors originated from a young man in good health. Some clones in this sample may be carry-over from other donors' samples.

V is TRBV28 and J is TRBJ2-7; D is perhaps TRBD1 or TRBD2 (6 bases each). The CDR3 totals 16 residues. From germline, CDR1 is MDHEN and CDR2 SYDVKM. V was trimmed by 4 bases and J by 3 bases, leaving 19 bases between them. CDR3 residues: CASSSNSQGRYYEQYF. The CDR3 bases are TGTGCCAGCAGTTCCAATTCCCAGGGGAGGTACTACGAGCAGTACTTC.

The chain employs TRBV28 and TRBJ2-1, with D possibly TRBD2 on 8 matching bases. Germline CDR1 reads MDHEN; CDR2 reads SYDVKM. V lost 6 bases, J lost 0 bases, and 18 bases lay in between. This CDR3 is 17 amino acids long. The CDR3 region has the DNA TGTGCCAGCAGAACCTTAGCGGGACAGAGCTCCTACAATGAGCAGTTCTTC. Protein: CASRTLAGQSSYNEQFF.

The chain combines TRBV27 with TRBJ2-7; D is perhaps TRBD2 (6 bases). This CDR3 comprises 15 residues. Germline V lookup: CDR1 MNHEY, CDR2 SMNVEV (reference sequence). V was trimmed by 5 bases and J by 2 bases, leaving 16 bases between them. Here the CDR3 reads CASSPASVRAYEQYF. The CDR3 DNA is TGTGCCAGCAGTCCCGCTAGCGTTCGGGCCTACGAGCAGTACTTC.

The chain joins TRBV7-3 to TRBJ2-7; possible D gene TRBD2, 6 bases. The CDR3 consists of 15 residues. V was pared by 5 bases and J by 2 bases, with 16 bases between. Germline-derived CDR1 and CDR2 are SGHTA and FQGTGA. Here the CDR3 DNA reads TGTGCCAGCAGCCTCGCCCGGGACTCTACCTACGAGCAGTACTTC. This codes for CASSLARDSTYEQYF. Variable domain in full (rest from reference TRBV7-3 and TRBJ2-7): GAGVSQTPSNKVTEKGKYVELRCDPISGHTALYWYRQSLGQGPEFLIYFQGTGAADDSGLPNDRFFAVRPEGSVSTLKIQRTERGDSAVYLCASSLARDSTYEQYFGPGTRLTVT.

This chain connects TRBV5-1 to TRBJ1-2; the D gene is possibly TRBD1 (6 bases). Germline loops: CDR1 SGHRS, CDR2 YFSETQ. This CDR3 has 13 amino acids. V shed 4 bases and J shed 4 bases, with 11 bases lying between them. CDR3 protein: CASSIQGVYGYTF. CDR3 nucleotides: TGCGCCAGCAGCATACAGGGCGTCTATGGCTACACCTTC.

This rearrangement joins TRBV30 to TRBJ2-5; D tentatively reads TRBD1 or TRBD2 (5 bases each). In germline, CDR1 is GTSNPN, CDR2 SVGIG (reference sequence). The CDR3 loop spans 15 amino acids. Trimming took 0 bases from V and 0 from J, leaving 11 bases between them. CDR3 in amino acids: CAWSVGTTYQETQYF. The CDR3 DNA sequence: TGTGCCTGGAGTGTGGGGACCACGTACCAAGAGACCCAGTACTTC.

In its sample, this clone was seen once. This chain links TRBV4-1 with TRBJ1-2; TRBD1 matches 8 bases. Germline values: CDR1 MGHRA, CDR2 YSYEKL. This CDR3 contains 17 residues. After removal of 1 base from V and 4 bases from J, the junction contained 11 bases not matched to a gene. CDR3 sequence (DNA): TGCGCCAGCAGCCAAGGGGTGACAGGGGATGTCAGCTATGGCTACACCTTC. It translates to CASSQGVTGDVSYGYTF.

The V and J genes are TRBV28 and TRBJ1-2; D is possibly TRBD1 (5 bases). Trimming shortened V by 2 bases and J by 4 bases, and 11 bases separated the two germline ends. Germline CDR1 MDHEN, CDR2 SYDVKM. The CDR3 is made up of 14 amino acids. CDR3: CASSLDSRSYGYTF. The DNA of the CDR3 is TGTGCCAGCAGTTTAGACAGTAGGAGCTATGGCTACACCTTC.

The chain employs TRBV9 and TRBJ2-1, with TRBD1 as a possible D gene (6 bases). Germline V CDR1 and CDR2: SGDLS, YYNGEE. The CDR3 covers 15 residues. Trimming removed 0 bases from V and 4 bases from J, with 11 bases in between. The chain's CDR3 is CASSVVGTLYNEQFF. The CDR3 DNA reads TGTGCCAGCAGCGTAGTCGGGACACTTTACAATGAGCAGTTCTTC.

This clone was counted between two and nine times. V is TRBV6-1 and J is TRBJ1-4, with D tentatively TRBD1 (6 bases). The CDR3 extends over 14 amino acids. V lost 4 bases and J 3 bases, leaving 9 bases between the germline ends. Germline CDR1 reads MNHNS; CDR2 reads SASEGT. In DNA form, the CDR3 reads TGTGCCAGCAGTGGGGGGCAGGCTAATGAAAAACTGTTTTTT. Residues: CASSGGQANEKLFF.

This chain connects TRBV5-1 to TRBJ2-5; D is possibly TRBD1 or TRBD2 (6 bases each). The germline V gene has CDR1 SGHRS and CDR2 YFSETQ. The CDR3 covers 12 residues. The V end lost 7 bases, the J end lost 3 bases, and 10 bases lay between the germline ends. The CDR3 loop reads CASGGGEETQYF. CDR3 coding DNA: TGCGCCAGCGGGGGCGGGGAAGAGACCCAGTACTTC.

This chain uses TRBV5-4 with TRBJ2-7; D gene unclear. The germline V and J ends were trimmed by 4 bases and 0 bases, with 5 bases remaining between them. CDR1 and CDR2 (germline): SGHNT, YYREEE (reference sequence). CDR3 size: 12 residues. CDR3: CASSASSYEQYF. The CDR3 DNA reads as TGTGCCAGCAGCGCGAGCTCCTACGAGCAGTACTTC.

This chain joins TRBV9 and TRBJ2-5, with 9 nucleotides matching TRBD1. The V segment lost 4 bases and the J segment 5 bases; nucleotides outside the gene matches: 6. Germline V lookup: CDR1 SGDLS, CDR2 YYNGEE. The CDR3 is made up of 14 amino acids. The CDR3 DNA reads TGTGCCAGCAGCACCGGGACAGGGTGGGAGACCCAGTACTTC. Translating it yields CASSTGTGWETQYF.

This clone has a handful of counts. The rearrangement links TRBV2 to TRBJ1-5, with D perhaps TRBD1 (5 bases). The length of the CDR3 is 15 residues. V lost 1 base and J lost 7, with 14 bases in between. CDR1 is SNHLY, CDR2 FYNNEI, per germline. DNA for the CDR3: TGTGCCAGCAGTGAAGTCGGCAGGGCGTTCCAGCCCCAGCATTTT. This sequence encodes CASSEVGRAFQPQHF.